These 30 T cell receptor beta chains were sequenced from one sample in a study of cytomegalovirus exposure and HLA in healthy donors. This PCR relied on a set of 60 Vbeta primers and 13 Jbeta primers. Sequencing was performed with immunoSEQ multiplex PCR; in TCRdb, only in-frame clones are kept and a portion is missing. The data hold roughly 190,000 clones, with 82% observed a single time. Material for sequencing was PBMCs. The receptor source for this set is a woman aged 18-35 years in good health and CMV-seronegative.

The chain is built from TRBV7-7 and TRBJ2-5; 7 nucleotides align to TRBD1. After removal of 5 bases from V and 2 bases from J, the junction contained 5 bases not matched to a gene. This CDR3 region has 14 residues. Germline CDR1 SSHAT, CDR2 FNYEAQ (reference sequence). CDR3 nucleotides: TGTGCCAGCAGCCTACTGACAGGGCAAGAGACCCAGTACTTC. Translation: CASSLLTGQETQYF.

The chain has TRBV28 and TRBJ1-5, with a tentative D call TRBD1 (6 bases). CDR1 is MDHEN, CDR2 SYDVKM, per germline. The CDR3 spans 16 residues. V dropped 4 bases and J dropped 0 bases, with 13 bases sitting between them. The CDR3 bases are TGTGCCAGCAGTTCAGGACAGCTATATAGCAATCAGCCCCAGCATTTT. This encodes CASSSGQLYSNQPQHF.

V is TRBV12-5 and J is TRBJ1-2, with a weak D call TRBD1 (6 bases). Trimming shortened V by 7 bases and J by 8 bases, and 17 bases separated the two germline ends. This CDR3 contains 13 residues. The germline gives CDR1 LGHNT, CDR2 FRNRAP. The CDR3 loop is CASANPPGGGYTF. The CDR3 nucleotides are TGTGCTAGTGCCAACCCCCCGGGGGGCGGCTACACCTTC.

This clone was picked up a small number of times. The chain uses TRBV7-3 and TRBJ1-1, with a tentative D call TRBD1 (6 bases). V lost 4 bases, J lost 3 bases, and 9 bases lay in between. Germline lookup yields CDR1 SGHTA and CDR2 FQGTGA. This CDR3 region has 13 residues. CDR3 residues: CASSWRQDTEAFF. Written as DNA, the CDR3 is TGTGCCAGCAGCTGGCGACAGGACACTGAAGCTTTCTTT.

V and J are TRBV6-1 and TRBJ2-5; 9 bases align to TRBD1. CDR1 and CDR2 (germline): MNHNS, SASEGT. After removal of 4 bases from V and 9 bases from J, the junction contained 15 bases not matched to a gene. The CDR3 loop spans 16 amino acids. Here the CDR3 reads CASSGTTGGDGPSQYF. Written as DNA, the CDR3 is TGTGCCAGCAGTGGGACGACAGGGGGTGATGGGCCGTCCCAGTACTTC.

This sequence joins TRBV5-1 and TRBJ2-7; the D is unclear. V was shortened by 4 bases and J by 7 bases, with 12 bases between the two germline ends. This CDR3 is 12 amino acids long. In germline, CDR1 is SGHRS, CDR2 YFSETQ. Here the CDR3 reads CASSLEPGEQYF. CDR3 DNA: TGCGCCAGCAGCCTAGAACCTGGGGAGCAGTACTTC.

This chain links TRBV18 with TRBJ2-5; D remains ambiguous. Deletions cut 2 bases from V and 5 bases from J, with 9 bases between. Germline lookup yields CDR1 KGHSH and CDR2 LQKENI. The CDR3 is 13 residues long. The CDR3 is CASSPSRQETQYF. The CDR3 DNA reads TGTGCCAGCTCACCATCACGCCAGGAGACCCAGTACTTC.

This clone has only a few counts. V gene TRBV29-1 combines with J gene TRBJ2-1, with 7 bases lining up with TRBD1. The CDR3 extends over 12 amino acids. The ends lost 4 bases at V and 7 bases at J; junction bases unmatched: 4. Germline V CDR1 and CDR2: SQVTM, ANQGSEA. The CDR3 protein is CSVAGQMNEQFF. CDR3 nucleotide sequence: TGCAGCGTTGCGGGACAGATGAATGAGCAGTTCTTC.

The DNA of the CDR3 is TGTGCCAGCAGATCAGGTTATGGCTACACCTTC. This sequence encodes CASRSGYGYTF. The genes are TRBV27 and TRBJ1-2; the D is unclear. Germline loops: CDR1 MNHEY, CDR2 SMNVEV (reference sequence). Between the trimmed V and J ends, which lost 6 bases and 5 bases, there was a span of 7 bases. This CDR3 has 11 residues.

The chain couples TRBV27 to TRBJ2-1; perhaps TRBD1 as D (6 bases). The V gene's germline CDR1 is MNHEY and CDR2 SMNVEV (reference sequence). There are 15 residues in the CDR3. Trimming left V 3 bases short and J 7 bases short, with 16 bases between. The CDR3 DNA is TGTGCCAGCAGTTTGATCCCCCCAAGGGGGAATGAGCAGTTCTTC. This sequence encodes CASSLIPPRGNEQFF.

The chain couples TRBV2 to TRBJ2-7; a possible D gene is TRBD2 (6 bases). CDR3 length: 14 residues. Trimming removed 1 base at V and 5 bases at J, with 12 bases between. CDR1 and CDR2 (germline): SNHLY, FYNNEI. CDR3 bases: TGTGCCAGCAGTGAAGGGACGGGAGATGACGAGCAGTACTTC. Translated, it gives CASSEGTGDDEQYF.

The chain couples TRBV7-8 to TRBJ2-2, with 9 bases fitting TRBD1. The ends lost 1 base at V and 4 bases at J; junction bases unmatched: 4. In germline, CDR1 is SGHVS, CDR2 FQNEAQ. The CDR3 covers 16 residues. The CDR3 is CASSLGYRGLTGELFF. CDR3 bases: TGTGCCAGCAGCTTAGGGTACAGGGGGCTCACCGGGGAGCTGTTTTTT.

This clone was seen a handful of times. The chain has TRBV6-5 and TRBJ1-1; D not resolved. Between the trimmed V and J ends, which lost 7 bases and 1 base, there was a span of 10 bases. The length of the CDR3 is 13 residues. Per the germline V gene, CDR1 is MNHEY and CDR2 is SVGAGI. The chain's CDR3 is CASILGPNTEAFF. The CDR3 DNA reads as TGTGCCAGCATACTCGGTCCGAACACTGAAGCTTTCTTT.

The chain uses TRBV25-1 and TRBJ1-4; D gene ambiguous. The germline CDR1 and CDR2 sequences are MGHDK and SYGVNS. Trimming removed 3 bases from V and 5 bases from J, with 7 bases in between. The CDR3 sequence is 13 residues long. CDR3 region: CASSEVANEKLFF. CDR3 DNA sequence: TGTGCCAGCAGTGAGGTGGCAAATGAAAAACTGTTTTTT.

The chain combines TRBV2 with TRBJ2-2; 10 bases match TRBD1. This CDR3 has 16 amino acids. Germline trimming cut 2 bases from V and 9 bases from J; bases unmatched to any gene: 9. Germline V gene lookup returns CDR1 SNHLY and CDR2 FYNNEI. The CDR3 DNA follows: TGTGCCAGCAGTGAACCCGGGACAGGGGATTCTAGGGAGCTGTTTTTT. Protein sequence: CASSEPGTGDSRELFF.

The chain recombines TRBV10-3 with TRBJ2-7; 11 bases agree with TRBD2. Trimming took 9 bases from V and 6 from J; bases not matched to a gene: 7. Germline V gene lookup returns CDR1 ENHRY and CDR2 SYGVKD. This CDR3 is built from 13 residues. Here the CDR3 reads CAILSGTSGEQYF. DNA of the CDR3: TGTGCCATTCTTTCCGGGACTAGCGGCGAGCAGTACTTC.

The CDR3: CASSPSWTGGYEQYF. CDR3 sequence (DNA): TGTGCCAGCAGCCCTAGCTGGACAGGGGGCTACGAGCAGTACTTC. The V call is TRBV7-6, the J call TRBJ2-7; 10 positions agree with TRBD1. V lost 5 bases, J lost 3 bases, and 7 bases stayed unmatched. CDR1 and CDR2 (germline): SGHVS, FNYEAQ. This CDR3 is 15 amino acids long.

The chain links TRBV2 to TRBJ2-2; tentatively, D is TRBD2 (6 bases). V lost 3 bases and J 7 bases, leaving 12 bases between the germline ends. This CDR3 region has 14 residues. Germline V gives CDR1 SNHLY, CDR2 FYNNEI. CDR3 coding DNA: TGTGCCAGCAGTGAGTGGAGGGCCGGCGGGGAGCTGTTTTTT. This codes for CASSEWRAGGELFF.

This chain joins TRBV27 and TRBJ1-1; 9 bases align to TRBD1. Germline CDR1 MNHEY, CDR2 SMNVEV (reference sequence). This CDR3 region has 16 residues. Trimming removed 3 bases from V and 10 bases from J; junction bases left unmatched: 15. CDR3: CASSFGVSGTGRRAFF. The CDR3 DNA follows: TGTGCCAGCAGTTTCGGAGTCTCCGGGACAGGGAGAAGAGCTTTCTTT.

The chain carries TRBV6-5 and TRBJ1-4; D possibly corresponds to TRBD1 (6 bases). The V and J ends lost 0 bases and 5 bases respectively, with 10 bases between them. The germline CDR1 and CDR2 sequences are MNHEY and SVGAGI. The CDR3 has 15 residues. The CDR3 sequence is CASSYSRQANEKLFF. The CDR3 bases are TGTGCCAGCAGTTACTCGCGACAGGCAAATGAAAAACTGTTTTTT.

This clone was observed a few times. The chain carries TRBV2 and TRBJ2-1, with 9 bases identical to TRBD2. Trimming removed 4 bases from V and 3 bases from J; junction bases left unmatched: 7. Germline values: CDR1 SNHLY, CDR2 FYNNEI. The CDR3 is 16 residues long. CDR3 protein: CASSVDSGGVYNEQFF. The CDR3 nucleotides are TGTGCCAGCAGTGTCGATAGCGGGGGAGTCTACAATGAGCAGTTCTTC.

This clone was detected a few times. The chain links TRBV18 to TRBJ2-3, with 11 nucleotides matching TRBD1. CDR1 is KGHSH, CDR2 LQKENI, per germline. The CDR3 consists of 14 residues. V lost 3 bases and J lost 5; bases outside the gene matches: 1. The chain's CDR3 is CASSPGTGGDTQYF. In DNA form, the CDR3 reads TGTGCCAGCTCACCGGGGACAGGGGGAGATACGCAGTATTTT.

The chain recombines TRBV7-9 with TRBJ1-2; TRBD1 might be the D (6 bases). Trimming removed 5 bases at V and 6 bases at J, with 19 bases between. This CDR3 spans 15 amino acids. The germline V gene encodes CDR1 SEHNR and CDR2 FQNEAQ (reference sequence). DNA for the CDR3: TGTGCCAGCAGCGGACGGACAGAAGGCGTTCATGGCTACACCTTC. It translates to CASSGRTEGVHGYTF.

The CDR3 region has the DNA TGTGCCAGTATGACCCAGGGGGGAGAAAAACTGTTTTTT. It is translated as CASMTQGGEKLFF. The chain uses TRBV19 and TRBJ1-4, with 7 bases fitting TRBD1. The CDR3 length is 13 residues. Losses at the gene ends were 7 bases for V and 8 bases for J; bases not matched to a gene: 7. Germline CDR1 LNHDA, CDR2 SQIVND (reference sequence).

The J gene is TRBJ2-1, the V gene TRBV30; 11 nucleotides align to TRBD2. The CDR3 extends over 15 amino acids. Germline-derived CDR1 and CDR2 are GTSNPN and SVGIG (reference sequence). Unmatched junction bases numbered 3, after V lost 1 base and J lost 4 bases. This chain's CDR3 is CAWSGLAGRYNEQFF. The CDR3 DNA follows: TGTGCCTGGAGTGGACTAGCGGGGAGATACAATGAGCAGTTCTTC.

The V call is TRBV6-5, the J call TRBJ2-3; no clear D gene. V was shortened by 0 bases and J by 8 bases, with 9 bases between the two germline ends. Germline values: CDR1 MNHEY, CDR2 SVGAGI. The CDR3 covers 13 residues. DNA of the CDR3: TGTGCCAGCAGTTACTCGAAAATGCGTACGCAGTATTTT. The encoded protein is CASSYSKMRTQYF.

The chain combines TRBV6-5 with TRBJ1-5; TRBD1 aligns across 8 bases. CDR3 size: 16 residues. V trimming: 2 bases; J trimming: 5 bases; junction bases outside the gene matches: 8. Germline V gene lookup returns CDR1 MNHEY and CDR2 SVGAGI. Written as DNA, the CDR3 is TGTGCCAGCAGTTACACCGGGACAGGTCGGCATCAGCCCCAGCATTTT. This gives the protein CASSYTGTGRHQPQHF.

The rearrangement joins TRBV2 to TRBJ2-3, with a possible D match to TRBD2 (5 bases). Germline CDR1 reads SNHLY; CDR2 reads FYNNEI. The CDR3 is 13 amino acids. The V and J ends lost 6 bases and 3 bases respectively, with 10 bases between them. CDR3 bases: TGTGCCAGCAGGCTCGGACTGACAGATACGCAGTATTTT. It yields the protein CASRLGLTDTQYF.

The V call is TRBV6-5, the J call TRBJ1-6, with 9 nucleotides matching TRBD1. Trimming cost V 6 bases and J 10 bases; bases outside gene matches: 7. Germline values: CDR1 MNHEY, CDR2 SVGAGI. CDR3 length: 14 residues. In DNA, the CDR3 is TGTGCCAGCAGCCGGGACAGGGCTCCCTCACCCCTCCACTTT. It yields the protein CASSRDRAPSPLHF.

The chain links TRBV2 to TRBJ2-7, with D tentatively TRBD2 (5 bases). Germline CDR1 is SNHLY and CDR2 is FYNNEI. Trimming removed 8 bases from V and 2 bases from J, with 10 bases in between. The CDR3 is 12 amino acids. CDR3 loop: CASCRETYEQYF. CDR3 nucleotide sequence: TGTGCCAGCTGTCGGGAAACCTACGAGCAGTACTTC.